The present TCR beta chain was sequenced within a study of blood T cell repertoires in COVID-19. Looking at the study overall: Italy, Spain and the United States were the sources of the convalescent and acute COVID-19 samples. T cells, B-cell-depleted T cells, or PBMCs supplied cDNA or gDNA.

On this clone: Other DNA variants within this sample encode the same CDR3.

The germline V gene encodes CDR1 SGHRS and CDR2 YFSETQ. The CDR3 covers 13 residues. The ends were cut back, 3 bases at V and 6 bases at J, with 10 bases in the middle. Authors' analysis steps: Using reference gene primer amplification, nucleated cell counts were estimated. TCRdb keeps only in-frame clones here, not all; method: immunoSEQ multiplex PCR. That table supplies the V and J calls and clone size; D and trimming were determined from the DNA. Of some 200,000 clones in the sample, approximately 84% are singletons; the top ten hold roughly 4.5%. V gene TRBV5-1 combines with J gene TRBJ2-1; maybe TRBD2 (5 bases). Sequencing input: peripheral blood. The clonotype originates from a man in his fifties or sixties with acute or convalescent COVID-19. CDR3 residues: CASSSPGFNEQFF. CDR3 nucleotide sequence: TGCGCCAGCAGCTCACCGGGGTTCAATGAGCAGTTCTTC.